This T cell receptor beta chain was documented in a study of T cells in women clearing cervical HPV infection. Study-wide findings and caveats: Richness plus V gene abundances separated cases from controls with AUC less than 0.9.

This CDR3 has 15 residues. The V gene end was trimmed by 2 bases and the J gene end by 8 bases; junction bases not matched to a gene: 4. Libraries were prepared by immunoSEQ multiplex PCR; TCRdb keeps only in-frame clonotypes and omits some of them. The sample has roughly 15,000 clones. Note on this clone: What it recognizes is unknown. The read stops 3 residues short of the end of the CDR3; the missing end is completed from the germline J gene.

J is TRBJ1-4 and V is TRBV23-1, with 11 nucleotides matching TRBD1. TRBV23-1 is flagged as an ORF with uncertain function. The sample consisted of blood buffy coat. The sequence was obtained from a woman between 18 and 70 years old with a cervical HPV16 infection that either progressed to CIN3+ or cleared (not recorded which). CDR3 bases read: TGCGCCAGCAGTCAAGGACAGGGGGCTGGAGAAAAA. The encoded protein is CASSQGQGAGEK. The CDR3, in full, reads CASSQGQGAGEKLFF.